These T cell receptor beta chains were read from a single sample in a study of blood T cell repertoires in COVID-19. Repertoires were generated with immunoSEQ multiplex PCR, while TCRdb's copy carries only in-frame clones and drops some. The table lists fewer than 300,000 clones, more than 85% of them singletons. The specimen was peripheral blood. The receptor set was obtained from a person in their late teens or twenties with COVID-19, enrolled during active disease. The CDR3 runs from the conserved cysteine through the conserved F or W. D genes are given only for firm matches. The size entry is marked missing in some rows and otherwise reads once, few, many or a size class.

.	TRBV28	TRBJ1-1	.	CASSFRFKGIGRSTEAFF	TGTGCCAGCAGTTTCCGGTTCAAGGGGATAGGCCGGAGCACTGAAGCTTTCTTT
TRBD1	TRBV29-1	TRBJ2-3	.	CSVEGGTGGTDTQYF	TGCAGCGTTGAGGGCGGGACAGGGGGAACAGATACGCAGTATTTT
.	TRBV14	TRBJ1-1	.	CASSQESGWNTEAFF	TGTGCCAGCAGCCAAGAGTCAGGCTGGAACACTGAAGCTTTCTTT
.	TRBV9	TRBJ2-5	.	CASSGAGTYQETQYF	TGTGCCAGCAGCGGGGCGGGGACGTACCAAGAGACCCAGTACTTC
.	TRBV7-9	TRBJ1-4	.	CASSLADRKLFF	TGTGCCAGCAGCTTAGCGGACAGAAAACTGTTTTTT
TRBD1	TRBV6-5	TRBJ1-4	.	CASSPRDRANEKLFF	TGTGCCAGCAGTCCCCGCGACAGGGCTAATGAAAAACTGTTTTTT
TRBD1	TRBV19	TRBJ1-2	.	CASSDHGTDYGYTF	TGTGCCAGTAGTGACCACGGGACAGATTATGGCTACACCTTC
.	TRBV2	TRBJ2-7	.	CASSVEVEQYF	TGTGCCAGCAGTGTGGAGGTCGAGCAGTACTTC
TRBD2	TRBV15	TRBJ2-1	.	CATSPGRAGQFF	TGTGCCACCAGCCCAGGGAGGGCAGGGCAGTTCTTC
TRBD1	TRBV4-2	TRBJ1-2	.	CASSQGEVIRTGVSDGYTF	TGTGCCAGCAGCCAAGGGGAAGTAATCCGGACAGGGGTATCGGATGGCTACACCTTC
TRBD1	TRBV9	TRBJ2-1	.	CASSVGGQGTYNEQFF	TGTGCCAGCAGCGTAGGGGGACAGGGTACCTACAATGAGCAGTTCTTC
.	TRBV4-2	TRBJ1-1	.	CASSQGTPGHPNTEAFF	TGTGCCAGCAGCCAAGGTACCCCGGGACACCCGAACACTGAAGCTTTCTTT
TRBD2	TRBV30	TRBJ2-2	.	CAWSLAGANTGELFF	TGTGCCTGGAGTCTAGCGGGAGCAAACACCGGGGAGCTGTTTTTT
.	TRBV11-2	TRBJ1-1	.	CASSPPLGQGGPEAFF	TGTGCCAGCAGCCCCCCCCTGGGGCAGGGCGGACCTGAAGCTTTCTTT
.	TRBV18	TRBJ2-7	.	CASSPQGFAYEQYF	TGTGCCAGCTCACCACAGGGGTTTGCCTACGAGCAGTACTTC
.	TRBV5-5	TRBJ1-6	.	CASSLAPGYSNSPLHF	TGTGCCAGCAGCTTGGCCCCAGGTTATTCTAATTCACCCCTCCACTTT
TRBD2	TRBV11-2	TRBJ2-3	once	CASSPEASGPTDTQYF	TGTGCCAGCAGCCCTGAGGCTAGCGGGCCCACAGATACGCAGTATTTT
.	TRBV28	TRBJ1-5	once	CASGGNQPQHF	TGTGCCTCCGGGGGCAATCAGCCCCAGCATTTT
.	TRBV4-1	TRBJ1-2	.	CASSHLGTFETRGYTF	TGCGCCAGCAGCCATCTTGGGACATTCGAAACGCGGGGCTACACCTTC
.	TRBV7-9	TRBJ2-7	.	CASSLVSGLQYF	TGTGCCAGCAGCTTAGTTTCGGGGTTGCAGTACTTC
.	TRBV19	TRBJ1-4	once	CASSPSHRGTNEKLFF	TGTGCCAGTAGTCCCTCCCACAGAGGGACTAATGAAAAACTGTTTTTT
.	TRBV9	TRBJ2-5	.	CASSPHFGGHEETQYF	TGTGCCAGCAGCCCTCATTTCGGGGGGCACGAGGAGACCCAGTACTTC
TRBD2	TRBV19	TRBJ2-3	.	CASSSGLEGYTQYF	TGTGCCAGTAGTTCAGGACTAGAGGGTTATACGCAGTATTTT
TRBD2	TRBV7-2	TRBJ2-7	.	CASSDDRRGGLTYEQYF	TGTGCCAGCAGCGACGACCGGCGGGGAGGGTTGACCTACGAGCAGTACTTC
TRBD1	TRBV7-3	TRBJ2-1	.	CASSSGQGAYNEQFF	TGTGCCAGCAGCTCGGGACAGGGCGCCTACAATGAGCAGTTCTTC
.	TRBV19	TRBJ1-5	.	CASSARPLTRPQHF	TGTGCCAGTAGTGCCCGTCCCTTAACGCGGCCCCAGCATTTT
.	TRBV3-1/TRBV3-2	TRBJ1-1	.	CASSSGANTEAFF	TGTGCCAGCAGCTCTGGGGCCAACACTGAAGCTTTCTTT
.	TRBV28	TRBJ2-7	.	CASSLTGFLEQYF	TGTGCCAGCAGTTTAACCGGGTTCTTGGAGCAGTACTTC
.	TRBV4-1	TRBJ1-5	.	CASSQAGLSNQPQHF	TGCGCCAGCAGCCAAGCGGGACTTAGCAATCAGCCCCAGCATTTT
.	TRBV28	TRBJ1-4	.	CASSLNRQLEEKLFF	TGTGCCAGCAGTTTAAACCGACAGCTAGAAGAAAAACTGTTTTTT
.	TRBV15	TRBJ1-5	.	CATSRDGTSPNRHF	TGTGCCACCAGCAGAGATGGTACTTCGCCAAACCGGCATTTT
TRBD2	TRBV4-1	TRBJ2-1	once	CASSLSSGSVGEQFF	TGCGCCAGCAGCCTATCTAGCGGGAGCGTGGGTGAGCAGTTCTTC
TRBD2	TRBV4-1	TRBJ2-3	.	CASSQGEIAGVLSTDTQYF	TGCGCCAGCAGCCAAGGAGAAATAGCGGGAGTTCTTAGCACAGATACGCAGTATTTT
.	TRBV2	TRBJ2-6	.	CASSADSSGANVLTF	TGTGCCAGCAGCGCTGACAGCTCTGGGGCCAACGTCCTGACTTTC
.	TRBV5-1	TRBJ2-1	.	CASSLSGTSIPYNEQFF	TGCGCCAGCAGCTTATCCGGGACTTCCATACCCTACAATGAGCAGTTCTTC